Presented here are 18 T cell receptor beta chains from one specimen sequenced in a study of blood T cell repertoires in COVID-19. Repertoires were generated with immunoSEQ multiplex PCR, while TCRdb's copy carries only in-frame clones and drops some. The sample yields about 460,000 clones, about nine tenths seen once. Material for sequencing was PBMCs or T cells enriched from blood (not recorded which). All receptors come from a woman aged 55-70 years who had recovered from COVID-19.

This sequence joins TRBV5-1 and TRBJ1-1, with 8 positions matching TRBD1. The CDR3 length is 14 residues. The J segment lost 1 base and the V segment lost 7 bases, leaving 6 bases of the junction unmatched. CDR1 is SGHRS and CDR2 is YFSETQ in the germline V gene. This CDR3 is CASRRTGTNTEAFF. CDR3 bases: TGCGCCAGCCGCCGGACAGGGACGAACACTGAAGCTTTCTTT.

The chain is built from TRBV19 and TRBJ1-1, with D perhaps matching TRBD1 (5 bases). The CDR3 length is 13 residues. V gave up 8 bases and J gave up 0 bases, with 10 bases separating them. CDR1 and CDR2 from the germline V gene are LNHDA and SQIVND (reference sequence). The CDR3 loop reads CASCTGLNTEAFF. The CDR3 DNA follows: TGTGCCAGTTGCACAGGACTGAACACTGAAGCTTTCTTT.

The chain is built from TRBV6-5 and TRBJ1-1; TRBD1 is a possible D gene (5 bases). Germline V gene lookup returns CDR1 MNHEY and CDR2 SVGAGI. The CDR3 extends over 14 amino acids. V was clipped by 2 bases and J by 3 bases, with 10 bases between them. CDR3 DNA: TGTGCCAGCAGTTACCGGAGGGGTTACACTGAAGCTTTCTTT. As protein: CASSYRRGYTEAFF.

V is TRBV25-1 and J is TRBJ1-4, with TRBD1 matching over 7 bases. The CDR3 length is 16 residues. Trimming cost V 5 bases and J 3 bases; bases outside gene matches: 9. Germline V lookup: CDR1 MGHDK, CDR2 SYGVNS. For the CDR3, the DNA is TGTGCCAGCAGTCCGCTAGGGACAGTGCCTAATGAAAAACTGTTTTTT. It translates to CASSPLGTVPNEKLFF. The whole variable domain, filled in from reference TRBV25-1 and TRBJ1-4, reads EADIYQTPRYLVIGTGKKITLECSQTMGHDKMYWYQQDPGMELHLIHYSYGVNSTEKGDLSSESTVSRIRTEHFPLTLESARPSHTSQYLCASSPLGTVPNEKLFFGSGTQLSVL.

The chain is built from TRBV7-8 and TRBJ1-2; TRBD1 matches at 8 bases. Trimming at V came to 5 bases and at J to 8 bases, leaving 7 bases not matched to a gene. CDR3 length: 13 residues. Germline CDR1 and CDR2: SGHVS and FQNEAQ. CDR3 in DNA: TGTGCCAGCAGCGTACAGGGGGGTCGGGGCTACACCTTC. This codes for CASSVQGGRGYTF.

V is TRBV4-1 and J is TRBJ1-1; 8 nucleotides align to TRBD1. The CDR3 sequence is 16 residues long. J gave up 3 bases and V 3 bases, and 9 bases lay outside the gene matches. Germline V gives CDR1 MGHRA, CDR2 YSYEKL. CDR3 DNA sequence: TGCGCCAGCAGCCAGCTAGACAGGGGTATTTACACTGAAGCTTTCTTT. Amino acids: CASSQLDRGIYTEAFF.

This chain links TRBV2 with TRBJ1-5; no clear D. Germline V gene sequence: CDR1 SNHLY, CDR2 FYNNEI. This CDR3 has 15 residues. V lost 2 bases to trimming and J lost 4 bases, with 12 bases between them. The CDR3 is CASSELGGRNQPQHF. The DNA for the CDR3 is TGTGCCAGCAGTGAACTCGGCGGAAGGAATCAGCCCCAGCATTTT.

CDR3 protein: CASSPKQGQVNSPLHF. The CDR3 region has the DNA TGTGCCAGCAGCCCAAAACAGGGTCAGGTTAATTCACCCCTCCACTTT. The chain employs TRBV5-6 and TRBJ1-6; tentatively, D is TRBD1 (6 bases). Per germline, CDR1 SGHDT and CDR2 YYEEEE. The length of the CDR3 is 16 residues. V was clipped by 4 bases and J by 6 bases, with 17 bases between them.

The rearrangement uses TRBV15 and TRBJ2-5; no clear D. The V and J ends lost 0 bases and 3 bases respectively, with 8 bases between them. In germline, CDR1 is LNHNV, CDR2 YYDKDF (reference sequence). The CDR3 spans 14 residues. CDR3 DNA: TGTGCCACCAGCAGAGATTGGCTAGAAGAGACCCAGTACTTC. Translation gives CATSRDWLEETQYF.

This clone was seen only once. The genes are TRBV29-1 and TRBJ2-3; 7 bases are shared with TRBD2. The V gene's germline CDR1 is SQVTM and CDR2 ANQGSEA. The CDR3 runs to 13 residues. Losses at the gene ends were 6 bases for V and 3 bases for J; bases not matched to a gene: 6. CDR3: CSVTGLTTDTQYF. CDR3 sequence (DNA): TGCAGCGTCACGGGACTAACAACAGATACGCAGTATTTT.

CDR3 bases: TGTGCCAGCCACAGGGCGGGGGGCTATGGCTACACCTTC. Its protein product is CASHRAGGYGYTF. The genes are TRBV19 and TRBJ1-2; D is possibly TRBD1 (6 bases). The CDR3 has 13 residues. The germline CDR1 and CDR2 sequences are LNHDA and SQIVND (reference sequence). Trimming shortened V by 9 bases and J by 4 bases, and 15 bases separated the two germline ends.

This chain uses TRBV13 with TRBJ2-3; 11 bases match TRBD2. Losses at the gene ends were 5 bases for V and 3 bases for J; bases not matched to a gene: 4. Looked up from germline, CDR1 is PRHDT and CDR2 is FYEKMQ (reference sequence). The CDR3 totals 15 residues. DNA for the CDR3: TGTGCCAGCAGCCGGACTAGCGGGCCTACAGATACGCAGTATTTT. This translates into CASSRTSGPTDTQYF.

The chain links TRBV5-4 to TRBJ2-3, with 11 bases identical to TRBD2. The germline gives CDR1 SGHNT, CDR2 YYREEE (reference sequence). V was pared by 2 bases and J by 3 bases, with 11 bases of the junction left unmatched. The CDR3 consists of 18 residues. The CDR3 DNA sequence: TGTGCCAGCAGCTTAGGTAGCGGGGGGGCCGGTATAACAGATACGCAGTATTTT. As protein: CASSLGSGGAGITDTQYF.

This rearrangement joins TRBV3-1 (or the pseudogene TRBV3-2) to TRBJ2-7, with TRBD2 identical over 9 bases. V dropped 3 bases and J dropped 2; count of bases not matched to a gene: 2. CDR1 and CDR2 (germline): LGHDT, YNNKEL (reference sequence). This CDR3 spans 14 amino acids. The CDR3 sequence: CASSHGTSPYEQYV. The CDR3 DNA reads as TGTGCCAGCAGCCACGGGACTAGCCCCTACGAGCAGTACGTC.

The chain is built from TRBV9 and TRBJ1-2, with 7 bases aligning to TRBD1. The CDR3 is 12 residues long. Germline CDR1 SGDLS, CDR2 YYNGEE. V lost 3 bases, J lost 6 bases, and 2 bases stayed unmatched. Here the CDR3 reads CASSGQGHGYTF. The CDR3 DNA follows: TGTGCCAGCAGCGGACAGGGCCATGGCTACACCTTC.

This clone came up once. J is TRBJ2-5 and V is TRBV19, with 13 positions matching TRBD2. The CDR3 length is 16 residues. With 11 bases clipped from V and 5 bases from J, the junction kept 14 bases outside the gene matches. Germline CDR1 reads LNHDA; CDR2 reads SQIVND (reference sequence). The CDR3: CACSGLAGSRGETQYF. CDR3 nucleotide sequence: TGTGCCTGCTCGGGACTAGCGGGGAGCCGGGGGGAGACCCAGTACTTC.

This clone was detected once. This chain connects TRBV18 to TRBJ1-1; tentative D call: TRBD1 (6 bases). The V gene's germline CDR1 is KGHSH and CDR2 LQKENI. The CDR3 sequence is 15 residues long. V lost 3 bases and J 1 base, leaving 12 bases between the germline ends. CDR3 coding DNA: TGTGCCAGCTCACCGGCACCGGGACAGAACACTGAAGCTTTCTTT. Protein product: CASSPAPGQNTEAFF.

The chain links TRBV19 to TRBJ1-1; 8 positions match TRBD1. J was trimmed by 3 bases and V by 5 bases; bases with no gene match: 2. Germline CDR1 and CDR2: LNHDA and SQIVND (reference sequence). The CDR3 loop spans 13 amino acids. CDR3 sequence (DNA): TGTGCCAGTAGTCCGACAGGGGACACTGAAGCTTTCTTT. Translating gives CASSPTGDTEAFF.